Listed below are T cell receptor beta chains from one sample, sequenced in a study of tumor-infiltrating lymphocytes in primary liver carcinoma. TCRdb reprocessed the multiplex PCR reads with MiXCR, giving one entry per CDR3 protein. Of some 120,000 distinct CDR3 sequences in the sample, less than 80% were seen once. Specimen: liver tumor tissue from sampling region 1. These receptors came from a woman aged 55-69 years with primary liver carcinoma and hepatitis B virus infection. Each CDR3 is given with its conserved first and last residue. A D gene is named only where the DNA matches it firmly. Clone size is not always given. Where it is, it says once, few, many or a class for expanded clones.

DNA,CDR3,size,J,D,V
TGTGCCAGCAGTTTAAGGGCGGCGGGGAATGAAGCTTTCTTT,CASSLRAAGNEAFF,many,TRBJ1-1,.,TRBV12-3/TRBV12-4
TGTGCCAGCAGCCGCCAGGTCCGCGCGAACACCGGGGAGCTGTTTTTT,CASSRQVRANTGELFF,many,TRBJ2-2,.,TRBV4-2
TGTGCAAGAAGTCAGGAAAGTGAGCAGTTCTTC,CARSQESEQFF,.,TRBJ2-1,.,TRBV30
TGTGCCAGCTCACCCCGGACAGGGGACGGGGCAGATACGCAGTATTTT,CASSPRTGDGADTQYF,.,TRBJ2-3,TRBD1,TRBV18
TGTGCCAGCAGCCCCGGGACTAGCGGTAATAGAGAGACCCAGTACTTC,CASSPGTSGNRETQYF,.,TRBJ2-5,TRBD2,TRBV11-2
TGTGCCAGCACGACAGCCGGGACTAGCGTCAATGAGCAGTTCTTC,CASTTAGTSVNEQFF,.,TRBJ2-1,TRBD2,TRBV28
TGTGCCAGCAGCTTAGCGGGAGGGCCGGGAGATGAGCAGTTCTTC,CASSLAGGPGDEQFF,.,TRBJ2-1,TRBD2,TRBV11-2
TGTGCCAGCAGCTTAATACAGGAGACCTACGAGCGGTACTTC,CASSLIQETYERYF,few,TRBJ2-7,.,TRBV11-2
TGTGCCAGCAGAACTCAGGAAGGGAATGAAAAACTGTTTTTT,CASRTQEGNEKLFF,many,TRBJ1-4,.,TRBV6-6
TGTGCCAGTAGGGGGACTAGCGGGAAGTTCCTGGAGCAGTTCTTC,CASRGTSGKFLEQFF,.,TRBJ2-1,TRBD2,TRBV12-3/TRBV12-4
TGTGCCAGCAGTGAAGGTTATGGCTACGCTTTC,CASSEGYGYAF,.,TRBJ1-2,.,TRBV25-1
TGCGCCAGCAGCCCTACTCTTACCGGGACAGGTTTGGGCACAGATGCGCAGTATTTT,CASSPTLTGTGLGTDAQYF,.,TRBJ2-3,TRBD1,TRBV5-1
TGCAGCTTGCAGGGAGGGTCCTACGAGCAGTACTTT,CSLQGGSYEQYF,.,TRBJ2-7,TRBD2,TRBV20-1
TGTGCCAGCATGGAGGATGAGCAGTTCTTC,CASMEDEQFF,many,TRBJ2-1,.,TRBV6-6
TGTGCCAGCAGTTCCATCCAGGGAATGAACACTGAAGCTTTCTTT,CASSSIQGMNTEAFF,many,TRBJ1-1,.,TRBV12-3/TRBV12-4
TGTGCCAGCAGAAAATTCCCGAACACTGAAGCTTTCTTT,CASRKFPNTEAFF,many,TRBJ1-1,.,TRBV28
TGCAGTCACCCCGGGACAGACAACTCCTACGAGCAGTACTTC,CSHPGTDNSYEQYF,once,TRBJ2-7,TRBD1,TRBV29-1
TGTGCCAGCAGTTACTCCCCACTAGCCGAAAGCTCCTACGAGCAGTACTTC,CASSYSPLAESSYEQYF,many,TRBJ2-7,.,TRBV6-2/TRBV6-3
TGTGCCAGCAGCATGGACAGGGGTAGAGAGACCCAGTACTTC,CASSMDRGRETQYF,many,TRBJ2-5,TRBD1,TRBV6-6
TGCAGCGTTGGTGGGACCTCCCACAATGAGCAGTTCTTC,CSVGGTSHNEQFF,many,TRBJ2-1,.,TRBV29-1
TGTGCCAGAGGCCCCCCGGGGCACGGGTATGGTTACACCTTC,CARGPPGHGYGYTF,.,TRBJ1-2,.,TRBV6-2/TRBV6-3
TGTACCAGCAGCTTAGATGACCGGACTAGGACAGATACGCAGTATTTT,CTSSLDDRTRTDTQYF,.,TRBJ2-3,TRBD2,TRBV11-2
TGCGCCAGCGGCGACGCTGTGGGGCAGGAGGCCGAGCAGTACTTC,CASGDAVGQEAEQYF,.,TRBJ2-7,.,TRBV11-2
TGTGCCAGCAGCTTAGCCCCCCGCGGCGTTGACGAGCAGTACTTC,CASSLAPRGVDEQYF,few,TRBJ2-7,.,TRBV7-9
TGTGCCAGCAGTTCTAGCGGGGGTAGCACGGATACGCAGTATTTT,CASSSSGGSTDTQYF,.,TRBJ2-3,TRBD2,TRBV6-6
TGTGCCAGTAGCCCAACAGGGGAAGGATCACCCCTCCGCTTT,CASSPTGEGSPLRF,.,TRBJ1-6,TRBD1,TRBV6-1
TGTGCCGACAGCTTCGGACGCACAGATACGCAGTATTTT,CADSFGRTDTQYF,.,TRBJ2-3,.,TRBV11-2
TGCGCCAGCAGCCAAGCGTTCCGAGCGGGAGGCGTTACCAGGGGGCTGTTTTTT,CASSQAFRAGGVTRGLFF,.,TRBJ2-2,TRBD2,TRBV4-2
TGCGGCGCAACAGGGCTCGGGGATCTGTTTTTT,CGATGLGDLFF,once,TRBJ2-2,.,TRBV29-1
TGTGCTAGCAACTTAGATTGGGTCAGTCTAGTGGGTCCCTACGAGCAGTACTTC,CASNLDWVSLVGPYEQYF,.,TRBJ2-7,.,TRBV11-2
TGTGCCTGGAGCCGACATCCTGGAAACACCATATATTTT,CAWSRHPGNTIYF,.,TRBJ1-3,.,TRBV30
TGTGCCAGCAGTTCGTCACATTGGGAGCAGTACTTC,CASSSSHWEQYF,.,TRBJ2-7,.,TRBV28
TGTGCCAGCAGCTTGGCAGGGGCGATAGATACGCAGTATTTT,CASSLAGAIDTQYF,few,TRBJ2-3,.,TRBV5-6
TGTGCCAGCAGCCCAACAGGGCAACTAGCTTTTTCCTACGATGAGCAGTTCTTC,CASSPTGQLAFSYDEQFF,few,TRBJ2-1,.,TRBV5-4
TGCGCCAGCAGCCACCCGGGACAGGGCCCCTACGAGCAGTACTTC,CASSHPGQGPYEQYF,many,TRBJ2-7,TRBD1,TRBV4-1
TGTGCCAGCAGACGTAGTCTTTCTTACGAGCAGTACTTC,CASRRSLSYEQYF,.,TRBJ2-7,.,TRBV2
TGTGCCAACAGTTTAACGACAGGGACCTACGAGCAGTACTTC,CANSLTTGTYEQYF,few,TRBJ2-7,TRBD1,TRBV6-6
TGTGCCAGCAGCTGGGACAACTCTGGGGCCAACGTCCTGACTTTC,CASSWDNSGANVLTF,many,TRBJ2-6,.,TRBV6-5
TGTACCAGCAGTCCTCCGGGACAGCTCTATGGCTACACATTC,CTSSPPGQLYGYTF,.,TRBJ1-2,TRBD1,TRBV12-3/TRBV12-4
TGCGGCGTTGAAGCGGGACAGGGGAACACTGAAGCTTTCTTT,CGVEAGQGNTEAFF,.,TRBJ1-1,TRBD1,TRBV29-1
TGTGCCAGCAGCCCACGAGACAGGATACTTGAAGCTTTCTTT,CASSPRDRILEAFF,.,TRBJ1-1,.,TRBV11-2
TGTGCCAGCAGCCGAGACAGCAGGGGCTACACCTTC,CASSRDSRGYTF,few,TRBJ1-2,.,TRBV28
TGTGCCAGCAGCTTAGCATATACGCAGTGTTTT,CASSLAYTQCF,.,TRBJ2-3,.,TRBV11-2
TGCGCCAGCAGCTTGGCAGCCTCCGGGGGGGAGACCCAGTACTTC,CASSLAASGGETQYF,.,TRBJ2-5,TRBD2,TRBV5-1
TGTGCCAGCAGCTTAGACTACACAGATACGCAGTATTTT,CASSLDYTDTQYF,few,TRBJ2-3,.,TRBV7-3
TGTGCCAGCAGCTTCCGGACTAGCGGGTCCCTCTTCACAGATACGCAATATTTT,CASSFRTSGSLFTDTQYF,once,TRBJ2-3,TRBD2,TRBV11-2
TGTGCCAGCAGCCCTGCTGTGAGCTCTGGAAACACCATATATTTT,CASSPAVSSGNTIYF,few,TRBJ1-3,.,TRBV14
TGCGCCAGCAGCCAAGGAGGGTCTCAATGGGAGCAGTACTTC,CASSQGGSQWEQYF,many,TRBJ2-7,.,TRBV4-1
TGTGCCAACAGCAAATCCGAGGGGGGCTGGGAGCAGTACTTC,CANSKSEGGWEQYF,.,TRBJ2-7,.,TRBV11-1